This T cell receptor beta chain stems from a study of shared clonotypes between healthy human individuals. The wider study: Aged between 18 and 49, the donors were a couple of women and three men. Regarding the study as a whole: Relative to memory subsets, naive subsets generally showed larger estimated richness.

This CDR3 contains 13 residues. V was clipped by 5 bases and J by 6 bases; unmatched bases: 5. The germline V gene encodes CDR1 MDHEN and CDR2 SYDVKM. Remarks on this clone: As yet, its antigen is unknown.

Those who donated were healthy HIV-negative adults, with no recent acute infections or vaccinations reported. Sequenced by immunoSEQ multiplex PCR; TCRdb stores in-frame clones only, minus some. The sample consists of some 550,000 clones, almost 97% of them appearing once. Sequencing was carried out using naive CD4+ T cells sorted from blood. Subset meaning: CD45RA+ positively selected. This receptor was obtained from a woman aged 25 to 39 in good health. This chain connects TRBV28 to TRBJ2-5; 8 bases line up with TRBD1. The CDR3 region has the DNA TGTGCCAGCAGTCAGGGGGCCACGAAGACCCAGTACTTC. Protein: CASSQGATKTQYF.